A selection of T cell receptor beta chains follows, all from one sample in a study of CD8+ T cells in alopecia areata. Repertoires were generated with immunoSEQ multiplex PCR, while TCRdb's copy carries only in-frame clones and drops some. Among some 220,000 clones listed, about 58% were seen once. The starting material was CD4+ T cells sorted from blood, obtained at week 4, from a patient treated with tofacitinib. The source of these receptors is a human donor with alopecia areata. Each CDR3 is given with its conserved first and last residue. Fields, in order: clone size, V gene, D gene, J gene, CDR3 protein, CDR3 DNA. A D gene is named only where the DNA matches it firmly. Rows give clone size only sometimes, using once, few, many, or a class for an expanded clone.

clone size: -
V gene: TRBV20-1
D gene: -
J gene: TRBJ2-3
CDR3 protein: CSATLGGTQYF
CDR3 DNA: TGCAGTGCTACCCTAGGGGGTACGCAGTATTTT

clone size: few
V gene: TRBV10-2
D gene: TRBD1
J gene: TRBJ1-3
CDR3 protein: CASGGQPSGNTIYF
CDR3 DNA: TGCGCCAGCGGGGGACAGCCTTCTGGAAACACCATATATTTT

clone size: -
V gene: TRBV30
D gene: -
J gene: TRBJ1-6
CDR3 protein: CAWSEGQRIWAQNSPLHF
CDR3 DNA: TGTGCCTGGAGTGAGGGTCAGAGGATATGGGCTCAAAATTCACCCCTCCACTTT

clone size: -
V gene: TRBV27
D gene: -
J gene: TRBJ2-4
CDR3 protein: CATRDGGPKNIQYF
CDR3 DNA: TGTGCCACCAGGGACGGAGGTCCCAAAAACATTCAGTACTTC

clone size: -
V gene: TRBV5-1
D gene: TRBD2
J gene: TRBJ2-5
CDR3 protein: CASSPILTSGDPETQYF
CDR3 DNA: TGCGCCAGCAGCCCGATCCTGACTAGCGGGGATCCCGAGACCCAGTACTTC

clone size: -
V gene: TRBV2
D gene: -
J gene: TRBJ2-1
CDR3 protein: CASSEGGVSSYNEQFF
CDR3 DNA: TGTGCCAGCAGTGAAGGCGGGGTTAGCTCCTACAATGAGCAGTTCTTC

clone size: -
V gene: TRBV4-3
D gene: TRBD2
J gene: TRBJ2-1
CDR3 protein: CASSQDNSGGREQFF
CDR3 DNA: TGCGCCAGCAGCCAAGATAACTCGGGGGGGCGTGAGCAGTTCTTC

clone size: few
V gene: TRBV7-2
D gene: TRBD1
J gene: TRBJ2-1
CDR3 protein: CASSSTTQGTQFF
CDR3 DNA: TGTGCCAGCAGCTCGACTACACAGGGGACGCAGTTCTTC

clone size: many
V gene: TRBV19
D gene: -
J gene: TRBJ2-7
CDR3 protein: CASTSPGEYEQYF
CDR3 DNA: TGTGCCAGTACCTCCCCGGGGGAATACGAGCAGTACTTC

clone size: -
V gene: TRBV5-1
D gene: TRBD2
J gene: TRBJ2-3
CDR3 protein: CASSLAGGGDTQYF
CDR3 DNA: TGCGCCAGTAGCCTGGCGGGAGGGGGCGATACGCAGTATTTT

clone size: -
V gene: TRBV30
D gene: -
J gene: TRBJ2-7
CDR3 protein: CAWSQGYEQYF
CDR3 DNA: TGTGCCTGGAGTCAAGGGTACGAGCAGTACTTC

clone size: -
V gene: TRBV6-5
D gene: -
J gene: TRBJ1-2
CDR3 protein: CASSYSRQSNYGYTF
CDR3 DNA: TGTGCCAGCAGTTACTCGCGGCAGTCTAACTATGGCTACACCTTC

clone size: -
V gene: TRBV29-1
D gene: -
J gene: TRBJ2-1
CDR3 protein: CSFTRELYNEQFF
CDR3 DNA: TGCAGCTTTACGCGTGAACTATACAATGAGCAGTTCTTC

clone size: -
V gene: TRBV7-2
D gene: -
J gene: TRBJ1-6
CDR3 protein: CASSFSRDSPLHF
CDR3 DNA: TGTGCCAGCAGCTTTTCTCGGGATTCACCCCTCCACTTT

clone size: -
V gene: TRBV9
D gene: -
J gene: TRBJ2-3
CDR3 protein: CASSVDGNPDTQYF
CDR3 DNA: TGTGCCAGCAGCGTAGACGGGAATCCAGATACGCAGTATTTT

clone size: -
V gene: TRBV6-5
D gene: TRBD2
J gene: TRBJ2-1
CDR3 protein: CASRPGLAGGNEQFF
CDR3 DNA: TGTGCCAGCAGGCCGGGACTAGCGGGGGGGAATGAGCAGTTCTTC